This T cell receptor beta chain was obtained from a study of cytomegalovirus exposure and HLA in healthy donors. Study observations and caveats: One variant, a missense change in DCLRE1C, was linked in a later analysis to TCR beta V- and J-gene trimming. Among the CMV-associated chains, three were confirmed in vitro as specific for CMV antigens.

A remark on this clone: Its specificity is not known.

Amplification used 60 Vbeta primers and 13 Jbeta primers. Produced via immunoSEQ multiplex PCR; TCRdb's table is partial and in-frame only. Its clone listing holds around 84,000 clones. Germline loops: CDR1 SNHLY, CDR2 FYNNEI. The V end lost 7 bases, the J end lost 3 bases, and 10 bases lay between the germline ends. This CDR3 region has 12 residues. This sequence joins TRBV2 and TRBJ2-7, with unresolved D. This receptor was identified in a man aged 30 to 45 in good health and CMV-seronegative. Sequencing input: PBMCs. CDR3 protein: CASTKTFYEQYF. In DNA form, the CDR3 reads TGTGCCAGCACCAAGACATTCTACGAGCAGTACTTC.